The TCR beta chain under discussion was sequenced for a study of identical twins. Broader study findings: Models underestimated out-of-frame TCR alpha sharing in monozygotic twins.

In TCRdb, the 5' RACE reads were re-called with MiXCR into one record per CDR3 protein. This sample yields 700,000 or so distinct CDR3 sequences, of which over 8.5% are seen a single time; around 0.98% belongs to the top ten. This CDR3 has 12 amino acids. The ends were cut back, 6 bases at V and 0 bases at J, with 7 bases in the middle. The germline V gene encodes CDR1 DFQATT and CDR2 SNEGSKA (reference sequence). This clonotype has at least ten counts. Its antigen is not identified. This sample also appeared in a second study, on yellow fever vaccine responses in identical twins.

Source material: PBMCs. The TCR originated in a woman aged 18-29 years in good health. The chain links TRBV20-1 to TRBJ2-3; no firm D call. The DNA for the CDR3 is TGCAGTGCCCGCGTCAGCACAGATACGCAGTATTTT. It yields the protein CSARVSTDTQYF.